This T cell receptor beta chain was identified during a study of molecular identifiers for immune sequencing clone quantification. Overall study context: The replicates split RNA from roughly 20,000 or 100,000 naive CD8 cells five ways and sequenced four.

This clonotype showed up just a few times. This CDR3 contains 12 residues. V was pared by 5 bases and J by 4 bases, with 8 bases between. CDR1 and CDR2 (germline): SGHVS, FNYEAQ. MiXCR, applied by TCRdb to the PCR reads, yields one record per CDR3 protein. The profile shows 85,000 to 90,000 distinct CDR3 sequences, 25% of them singletons. Sequencing used naive CD8+ T cells from blood, with Jurkat cell RNA spiked in. This sample's subset: FACS-sorted CD8+CD4-CCR7+CD45RA+ naive T cells. The rearrangement joins TRBV7-6 to TRBJ1-2; D ambiguous. The source is a human donor in good health. Some libraries in this study had Jurkat cell RNA spiked in. The CDR3, as DNA: TGTGCCAGCAGCCCCGATCTCTATGGCTACACCTTC. Translation gives CASSPDLYGYTF.